Described below is a single T cell receptor (beta chain) sequence and its context. Its antigen is currently unknown. These data belong to a study of shared clonotypes between healthy human individuals. As handled by the study authors: Filtering differed, since immunoSEQ gave only junction sequences and no quality scores. Some clones are missing from TCRdb's copy, which holds only in-frame ones; the method was immunoSEQ multiplex PCR. The V and J calls and clone size were taken over from that table, and D and trimming were inferred from the DNA. In the table there are approximately 400,000 clones, approximately 97% of which are singletons. V dropped 2 bases and J dropped 4 bases, with 12 bases sitting between them. Looked up from germline, CDR1 is MNHNY and CDR2 is SVGAGI (reference sequence). The CDR3 has 15 residues. Regarding the study as a whole: The authors sampled blood alone, and tissue repertoires likely differ. Clonotype sharing among donors likely depends on sequencing depth.

The genes are TRBV6-6 and TRBJ1-5; maybe TRBD1 (5 bases). What was sequenced was memory CD8+ T cells sorted from blood. Specified subset: CD45RO+ cells pooled with CCR7-negative TemRA cells. The TCR sequence derives from a man aged 30 to 45 in good health. The CDR3 spells CASSYGQHGNQPQHF. The CDR3 coding sequence is TGTGCCAGCAGTTACGGACAACACGGGAATCAGCCCCAGCATTTT.